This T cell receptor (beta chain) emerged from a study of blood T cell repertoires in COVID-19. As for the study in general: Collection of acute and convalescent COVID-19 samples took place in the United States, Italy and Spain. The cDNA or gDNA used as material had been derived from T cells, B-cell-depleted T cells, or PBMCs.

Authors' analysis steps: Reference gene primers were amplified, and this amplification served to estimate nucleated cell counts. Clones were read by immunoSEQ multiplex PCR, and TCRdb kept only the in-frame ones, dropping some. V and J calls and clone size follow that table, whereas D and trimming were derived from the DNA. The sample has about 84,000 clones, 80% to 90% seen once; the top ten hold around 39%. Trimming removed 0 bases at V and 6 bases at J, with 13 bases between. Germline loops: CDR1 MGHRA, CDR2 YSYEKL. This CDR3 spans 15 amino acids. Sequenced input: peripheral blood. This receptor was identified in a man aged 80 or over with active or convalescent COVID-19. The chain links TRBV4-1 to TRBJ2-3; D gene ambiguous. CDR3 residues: CASSQDPGSLDTQYF. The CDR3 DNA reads TGCGCCAGCAGCCAAGATCCCGGTAGCTTGGATACGCAGTATTTT.